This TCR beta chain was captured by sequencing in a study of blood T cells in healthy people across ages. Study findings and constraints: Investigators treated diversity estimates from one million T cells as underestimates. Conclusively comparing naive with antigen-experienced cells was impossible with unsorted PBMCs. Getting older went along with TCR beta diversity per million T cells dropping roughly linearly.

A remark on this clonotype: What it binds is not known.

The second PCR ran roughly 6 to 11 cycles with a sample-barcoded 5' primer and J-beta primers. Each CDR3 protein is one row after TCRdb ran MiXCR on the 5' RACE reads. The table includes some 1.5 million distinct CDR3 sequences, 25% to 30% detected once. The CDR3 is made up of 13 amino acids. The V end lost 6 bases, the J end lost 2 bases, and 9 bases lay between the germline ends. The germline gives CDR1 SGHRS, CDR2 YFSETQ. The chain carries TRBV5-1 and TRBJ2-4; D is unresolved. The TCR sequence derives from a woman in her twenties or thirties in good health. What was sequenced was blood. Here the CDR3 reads CASNEVTKNIQYF. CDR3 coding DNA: TGCGCCAGCAATGAGGTGACCAAAAACATTCAGTACTTC. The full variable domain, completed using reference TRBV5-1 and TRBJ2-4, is KAGVTQTPRYLIKTRGQQVTLSCSPISGHRSVSWYQQTPGQGLQFLFEYFSETQRNKGNFPGRFSGRQFSNSRSEMNVSTLELGDSALYLCASNEVTKNIQYFGAGTRLSVL.